This T cell receptor beta chain derives from a study of OX40 agonist ivuxolimab in advanced cancers. For the study at large: Ivuxolimab, an antibody that agonizes OX40 (CD134), was administered to the patients. Dose-escalation subjects each had hepatocellular carcinoma, melanoma, renal cell or head and neck cancer.

Study findings and constraints: Relative to CD4+ cells, CD8+ T cells on average had more expanded clones.

Regarding this clone: The antigen is not known.

V was cut by 3 bases and J by 3 bases, with 9 bases left in between. CDR1 SQVTM and CDR2 ANQGSEA come from the germline V gene. The CDR3 runs to 12 residues. The assay was immunoSEQ multiplex PCR, and TCRdb's table has in-frame clones only and misses some. The top ten hold approximately 5.2% of the sample, which has tens of thousands of clones, roughly 80% seen once. The specimen comprised CD4+ or CD8+ T cells sorted from blood, sampled in a trial of the OX40 agonist ivuxolimab. The chain combines TRBV29-1 with TRBJ2-7; maybe TRBD2 (5 bases). This clonotype was sampled from an adult with an advanced solid tumor such as melanoma, head and neck, liver or kidney cancer. The CDR3 region has the DNA TGCAGCGTTGAGGAGGCCGGCTACGAGCAGTACTTC. It encodes CSVEEAGYEQYF.